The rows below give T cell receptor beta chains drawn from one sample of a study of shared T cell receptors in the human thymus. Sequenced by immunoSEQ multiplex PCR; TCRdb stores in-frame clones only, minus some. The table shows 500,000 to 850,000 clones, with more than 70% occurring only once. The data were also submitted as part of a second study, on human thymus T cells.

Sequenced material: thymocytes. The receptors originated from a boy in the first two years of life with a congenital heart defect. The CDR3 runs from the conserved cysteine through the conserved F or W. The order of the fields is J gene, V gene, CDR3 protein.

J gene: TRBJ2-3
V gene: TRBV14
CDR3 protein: CASSQPHLGGSSTDTQYF

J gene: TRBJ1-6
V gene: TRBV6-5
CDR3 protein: CASRFQGYYSPLHF

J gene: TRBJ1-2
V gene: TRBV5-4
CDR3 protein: CASSPGAGQKLGGNGYTF

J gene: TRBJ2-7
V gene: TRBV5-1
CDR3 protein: CASTPPDSNDYEQYF

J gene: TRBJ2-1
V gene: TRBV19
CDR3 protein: CASSIGQADANNEQFF

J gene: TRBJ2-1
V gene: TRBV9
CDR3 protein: CASSPISGRESYNEQFF

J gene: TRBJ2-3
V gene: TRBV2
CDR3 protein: CASRLAGGTDTQYF

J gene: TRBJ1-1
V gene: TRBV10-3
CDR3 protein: CAITEDRGRATEAFF

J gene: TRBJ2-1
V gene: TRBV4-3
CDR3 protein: CASSQWGTGTGVGLHPNEQFF

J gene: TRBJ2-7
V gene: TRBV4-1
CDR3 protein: CASSQLYRESYEQYF

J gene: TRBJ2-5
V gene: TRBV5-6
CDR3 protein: CASSSGGYGSETETQYF

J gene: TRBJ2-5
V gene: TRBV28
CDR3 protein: CASSLFPGGLETQYF

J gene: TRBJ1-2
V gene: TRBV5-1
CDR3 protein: CASSSGTGRRNYGYTF

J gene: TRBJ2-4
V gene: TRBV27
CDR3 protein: CASKGSVGALNF

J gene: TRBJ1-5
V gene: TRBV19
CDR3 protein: CASRDSDKPQHF

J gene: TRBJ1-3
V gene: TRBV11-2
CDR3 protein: CASSLDRSGNTIYF

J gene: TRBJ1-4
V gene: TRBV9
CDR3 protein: CASSVAASAGNEKLFF

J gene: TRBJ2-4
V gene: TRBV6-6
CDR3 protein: CASRPRLEGKNIQYF

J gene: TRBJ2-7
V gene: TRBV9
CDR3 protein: CASSPGTGTYEQYF

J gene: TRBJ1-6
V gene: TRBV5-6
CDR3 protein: CASNPGEDSPLHF

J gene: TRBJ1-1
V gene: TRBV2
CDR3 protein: CASSEVYRDRQMNTEAFF

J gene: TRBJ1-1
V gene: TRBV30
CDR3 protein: CAWGGRGPKEAFF

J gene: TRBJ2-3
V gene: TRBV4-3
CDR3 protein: CASSPRTSGDPDTQYF

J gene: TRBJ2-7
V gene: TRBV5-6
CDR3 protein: CASGGAGYEQYF

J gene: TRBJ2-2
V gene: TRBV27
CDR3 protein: CASGPVRQGAFTGELFF

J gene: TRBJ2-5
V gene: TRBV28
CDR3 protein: CASSKQGARGTQYF

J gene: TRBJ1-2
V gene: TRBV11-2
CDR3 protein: CASSLEQPYGYTF

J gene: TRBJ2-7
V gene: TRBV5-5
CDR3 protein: CASSYKGAPSYEQYF

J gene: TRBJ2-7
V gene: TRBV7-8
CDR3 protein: CASSSTGEFKYEQYF